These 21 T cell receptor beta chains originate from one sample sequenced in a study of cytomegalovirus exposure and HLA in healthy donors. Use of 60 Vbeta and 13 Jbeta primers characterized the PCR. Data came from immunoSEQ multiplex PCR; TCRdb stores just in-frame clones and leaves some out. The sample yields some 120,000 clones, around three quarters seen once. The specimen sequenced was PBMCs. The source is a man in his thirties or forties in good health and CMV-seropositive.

In DNA, the CDR3 is TGTGCCAGCACCTCCTCTGGAAACACCATATATTTT. Residues: CASTSSGNTIYF. This chain connects TRBV6-5 to TRBJ1-3, with D unclear. The V end lost 7 bases, the J end lost 0 bases, and 4 bases lay between the germline ends. This CDR3 has 12 amino acids. CDR1 and CDR2 (germline): MNHEY, SVGAGI.

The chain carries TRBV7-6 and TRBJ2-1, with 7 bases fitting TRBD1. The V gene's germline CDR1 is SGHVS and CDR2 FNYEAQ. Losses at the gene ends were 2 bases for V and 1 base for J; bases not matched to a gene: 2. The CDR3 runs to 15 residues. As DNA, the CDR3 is TGTGCCAGCAGCTTACAGGGGGTTTCCTACAATGAGCAGTTCTTC. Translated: CASSLQGVSYNEQFF.

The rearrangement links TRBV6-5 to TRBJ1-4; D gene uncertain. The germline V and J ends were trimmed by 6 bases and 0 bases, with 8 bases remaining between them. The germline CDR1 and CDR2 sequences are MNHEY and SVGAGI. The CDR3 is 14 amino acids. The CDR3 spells CASSNYPTNEKLFF. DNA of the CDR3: TGTGCCAGCAGCAACTACCCAACTAATGAAAAACTGTTTTTT.

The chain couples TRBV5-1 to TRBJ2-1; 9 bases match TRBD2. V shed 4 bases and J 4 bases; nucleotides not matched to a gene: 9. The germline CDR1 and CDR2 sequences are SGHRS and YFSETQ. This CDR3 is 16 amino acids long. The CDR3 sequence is CASSPPKTSGYNEQFF. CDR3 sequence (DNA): TGCGCCAGCAGCCCCCCCAAGACTAGCGGATACAATGAGCAGTTCTTC.

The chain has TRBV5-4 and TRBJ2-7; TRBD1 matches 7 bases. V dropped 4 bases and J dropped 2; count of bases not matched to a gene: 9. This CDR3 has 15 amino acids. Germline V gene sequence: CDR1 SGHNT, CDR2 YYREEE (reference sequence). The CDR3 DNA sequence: TGTGCCAGCAGCCGATTTGTGACAGGGACCTACGAGCAGTACTTC. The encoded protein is CASSRFVTGTYEQYF.

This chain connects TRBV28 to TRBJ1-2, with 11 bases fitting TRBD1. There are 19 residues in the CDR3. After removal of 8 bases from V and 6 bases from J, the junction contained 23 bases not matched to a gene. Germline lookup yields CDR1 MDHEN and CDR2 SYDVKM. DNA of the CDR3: TGTGCCAGCCGGGACAGGGGGATAAGAGGGACAGGGGGATATCATGGCTACACCTTC. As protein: CASRDRGIRGTGGYHGYTF.

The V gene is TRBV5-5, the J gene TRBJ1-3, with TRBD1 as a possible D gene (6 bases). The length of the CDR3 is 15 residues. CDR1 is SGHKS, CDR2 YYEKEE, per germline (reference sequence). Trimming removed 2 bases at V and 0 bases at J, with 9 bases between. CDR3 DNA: TGTGCCAGCAGCTTCGCGGGGGCCTCTGGAAACACCATATATTTT. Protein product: CASSFAGASGNTIYF.

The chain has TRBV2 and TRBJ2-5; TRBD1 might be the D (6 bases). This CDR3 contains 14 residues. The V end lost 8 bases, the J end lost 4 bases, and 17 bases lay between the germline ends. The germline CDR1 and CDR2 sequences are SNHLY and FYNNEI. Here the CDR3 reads CASSRQGRGETQYF. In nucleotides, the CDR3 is TGTGCCAGCTCAAGGCAGGGCAGGGGAGAGACCCAGTACTTC.

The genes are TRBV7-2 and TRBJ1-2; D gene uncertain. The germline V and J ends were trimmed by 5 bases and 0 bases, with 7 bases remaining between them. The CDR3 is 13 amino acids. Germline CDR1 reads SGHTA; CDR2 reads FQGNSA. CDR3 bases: TGTGCCAGCAGCCCCGAGGCTAACTATGGCTACACCTTC. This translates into CASSPEANYGYTF.

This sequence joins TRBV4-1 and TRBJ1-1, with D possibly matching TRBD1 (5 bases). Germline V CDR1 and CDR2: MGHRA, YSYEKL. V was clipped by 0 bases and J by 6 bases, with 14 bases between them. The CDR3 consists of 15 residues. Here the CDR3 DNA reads TGCGCCAGCAGCCAAGATCCGGGGGTTAACGCTGAAGCTTTCTTT. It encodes CASSQDPGVNAEAFF.

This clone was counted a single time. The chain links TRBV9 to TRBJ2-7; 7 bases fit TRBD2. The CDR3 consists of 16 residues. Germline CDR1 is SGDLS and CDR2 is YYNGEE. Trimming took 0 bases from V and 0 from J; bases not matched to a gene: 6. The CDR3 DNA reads TGTGCCAGCAGCGTAGGGGGAGGGGTGCCCTCCTACGAGCAGTACTTC. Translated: CASSVGGGVPSYEQYF.

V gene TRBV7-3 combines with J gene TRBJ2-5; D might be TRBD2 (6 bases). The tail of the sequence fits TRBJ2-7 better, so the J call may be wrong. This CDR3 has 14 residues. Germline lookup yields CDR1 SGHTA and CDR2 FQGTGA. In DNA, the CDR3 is TGTGCCAGCAGCCTGGGTGGGGGGACCTACGAGCAGTACTTC. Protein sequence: CASSLGGGTYEQYF.

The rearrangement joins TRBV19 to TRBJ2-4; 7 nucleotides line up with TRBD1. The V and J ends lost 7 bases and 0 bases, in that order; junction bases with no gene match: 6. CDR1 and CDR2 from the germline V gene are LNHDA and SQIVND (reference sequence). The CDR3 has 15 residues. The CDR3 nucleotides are TGTGCCAGTACTCGGGACAGCCTAGCCAAAAACATTCAGTACTTC. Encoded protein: CASTRDSLAKNIQYF.

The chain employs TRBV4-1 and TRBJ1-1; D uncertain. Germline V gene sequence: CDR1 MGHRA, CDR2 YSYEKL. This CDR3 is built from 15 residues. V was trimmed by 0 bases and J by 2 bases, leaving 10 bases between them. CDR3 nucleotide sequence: TGCGCCAGCAGCCAAGATGTTAGTCCAAACACTGAAGCTTTCTTT. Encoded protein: CASSQDVSPNTEAFF.

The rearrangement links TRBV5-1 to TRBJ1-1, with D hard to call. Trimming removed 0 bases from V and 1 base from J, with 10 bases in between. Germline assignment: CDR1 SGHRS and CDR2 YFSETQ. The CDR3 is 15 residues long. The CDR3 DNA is TGCGCCAGCAGCTTGGATACTGCCCGGAACACTGAAGCTTTCTTT. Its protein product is CASSLDTARNTEAFF.

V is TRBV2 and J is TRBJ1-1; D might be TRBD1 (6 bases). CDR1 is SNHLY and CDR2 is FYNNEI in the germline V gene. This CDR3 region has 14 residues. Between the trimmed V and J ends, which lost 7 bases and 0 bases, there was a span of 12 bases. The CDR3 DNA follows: TGTGCCAGCATCTACAGGGACATGAACACTGAAGCTTTCTTT. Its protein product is CASIYRDMNTEAFF.

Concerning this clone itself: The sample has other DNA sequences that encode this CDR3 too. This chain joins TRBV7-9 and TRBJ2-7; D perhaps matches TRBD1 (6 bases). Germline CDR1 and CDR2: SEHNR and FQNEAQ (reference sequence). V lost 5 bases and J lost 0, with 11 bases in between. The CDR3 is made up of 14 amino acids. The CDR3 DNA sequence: TGTGCCAGCAGCCCAGGACAGAACTCCTACGAGCAGTACTTC. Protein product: CASSPGQNSYEQYF. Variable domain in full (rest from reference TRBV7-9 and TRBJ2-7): DTGVSQNPRHKITKRGQNVTFRCDPISEHNRLYWYRQTLGQGPEFLTYFQNEAQLEKSRLLSDRFSAERPKGSFSTLEIQRTEQGDSAMYLCASSPGQNSYEQYFGPGTRLTVT.

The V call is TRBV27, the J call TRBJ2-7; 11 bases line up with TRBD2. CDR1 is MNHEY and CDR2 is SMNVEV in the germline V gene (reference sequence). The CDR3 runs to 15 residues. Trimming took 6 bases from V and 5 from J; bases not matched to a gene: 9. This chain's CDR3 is CASSPGTSGANEQYF. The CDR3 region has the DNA TGTGCCAGCAGCCCCGGGACTAGCGGTGCCAACGAGCAGTACTTC.

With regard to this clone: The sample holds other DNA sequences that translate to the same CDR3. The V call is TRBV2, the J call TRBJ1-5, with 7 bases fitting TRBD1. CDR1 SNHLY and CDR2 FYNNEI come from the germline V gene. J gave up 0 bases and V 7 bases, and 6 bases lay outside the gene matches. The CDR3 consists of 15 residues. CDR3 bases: TGTGCCAGCAAGGAGACAGGGTATAGCAATCAGCCCCAGCATTTT. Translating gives CASKETGYSNQPQHF. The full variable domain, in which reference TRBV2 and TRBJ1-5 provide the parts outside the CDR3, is EPEVTQTPSHQVTQMGQEVILRCVPISNHLYFYWYRQILGQKVEFLVSFYNNEISEKSEIFDDQFSVERPDGSNFTLKIRSTKLEDSAMYFCASKETGYSNQPQHFGDGTRLSIL.

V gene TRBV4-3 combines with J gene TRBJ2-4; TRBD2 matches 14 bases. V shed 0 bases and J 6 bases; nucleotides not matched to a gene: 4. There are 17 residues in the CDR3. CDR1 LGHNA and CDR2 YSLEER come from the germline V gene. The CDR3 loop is CASSQDRLAGGGNIQYF. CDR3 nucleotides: TGCGCCAGCAGCCAAGATAGACTAGCGGGAGGGGGAAACATTCAGTACTTC.

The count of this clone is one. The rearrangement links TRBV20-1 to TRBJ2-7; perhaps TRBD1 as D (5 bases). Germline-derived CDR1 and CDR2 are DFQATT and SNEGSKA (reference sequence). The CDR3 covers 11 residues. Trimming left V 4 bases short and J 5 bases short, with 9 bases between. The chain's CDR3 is CSAKSGNEQYF. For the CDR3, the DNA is TGCAGTGCTAAGTCAGGGAACGAGCAGTACTTC.